The 31 T cell receptor beta chains in this list originate from one sample, sequenced in a study of T cell changes during pregnancy in multiple sclerosis. Sequencing was performed with immunoSEQ multiplex PCR; in TCRdb, only in-frame clones are kept and a portion is missing. Of about 75,000 clones in the sample, over 80% are singletons; the top ten hold about 0.45%. This material consisted of CD4+ T cells from peripheral blood mononuclear cells, taken before pregnancy. These receptors were taken from a female donor with multiple sclerosis, enrolled in a pregnancy study.

V usage is TRBV7-2 and J usage is TRBJ1-2, with TRBD1 identical over 8 bases. V shed 4 bases, J shed 2 bases, and the junction held 9 bases outside the gene matches. Germline V gives CDR1 SGHTA, CDR2 FQGNSA. This CDR3 spans 16 amino acids. The CDR3 is CASSWDTGQANYGYTF. The CDR3 DNA is TGTGCCAGCAGCTGGGATACGGGACAGGCCAACTATGGCTACACCTTC.

The DNA of the CDR3 is TGCGCCAGCAGCGCCCCGGGACTCACCTACGAGCAGTACTTC. Translating it yields CASSAPGLTYEQYF. The chain combines TRBV5-1 with TRBJ2-7, with D tentatively TRBD2 (6 bases). The ends were cut back, 4 bases at V and 2 bases at J, with 13 bases in the middle. This CDR3 is 14 amino acids long. CDR1 and CDR2 (germline): SGHRS, YFSETQ. Filled out from reference TRBV5-1 and TRBJ2-7, the complete variable domain reads KAGVTQTPRYLIKTRGQQVTLSCSPISGHRSVSWYQQTPGQGLQFLFEYFSETQRNKGNFPGRFSGRQFSNSRSEMNVSTLELGDSALYLCASSAPGLTYEQYFGPGTRLTVT.

The rearrangement uses TRBV28 and TRBJ2-4; 10 bases line up with TRBD1. Germline trimming cut 5 bases from V and 0 bases from J; bases unmatched to any gene: 7. CDR3 length: 17 residues. CDR1 and CDR2 from the germline V gene are MDHEN and SYDVKM. CDR3: CASSRDRGNLAKNIQYF. The CDR3 bases are TGTGCCAGCAGTCGGGACAGGGGAAACCTAGCCAAAAACATTCAGTACTTC.

The chain employs TRBV28 and TRBJ2-7; 12 nucleotides line up with TRBD2. Germline V gene lookup returns CDR1 MDHEN and CDR2 SYDVKM. The CDR3 length is 15 residues. V dropped 4 bases and J dropped 3; count of bases not matched to a gene: 4. CDR3 sequence (DNA): TGTGCCAGCAGTTCCCTAGCGGGAGGGGTCTACGAGCAGTACTTC. As protein: CASSSLAGGVYEQYF.

This chain connects TRBV19 to TRBJ1-5, with D possibly TRBD1 on 6 matching bases. Deletions cut 7 bases from V and 3 bases from J, with 16 bases between. CDR3 length equals 15 residues. The germline V gene has CDR1 LNHDA and CDR2 SQIVND (reference sequence). CDR3 DNA sequence: TGTGCCAGTAATTCATACAGGGCCGACAATCAGCCCCAGCATTTT. It specifies CASNSYRADNQPQHF.

The chain joins TRBV27 to TRBJ2-1; D may be TRBD1 (7 bases). The ends were cut back, 8 bases at V and 1 base at J, with 18 bases in the middle. Germline lookup yields CDR1 MNHEY and CDR2 SMNVEV (reference sequence). This CDR3 contains 16 residues. In DNA, the CDR3 is TGTGCCAGCTCGCGGGGACAGACGATATCCTACAATGAGCAGTTCTTC. Translating it yields CASSRGQTISYNEQFF.

The chain is built from TRBV6-1 and TRBJ1-2, with D uncertain. Trimming stripped 10 bases from V and 3 bases from J, with 9 bases between. The CDR3 sequence is 11 residues long. Germline V gene data show CDR1 as MNHNS and CDR2 as SASEGT. The CDR3 is CATQRDYGYTF. As DNA, the CDR3 is TGTGCCACCCAGCGAGACTATGGCTACACCTTC.

V and J are TRBV4-1 and TRBJ2-1; TRBD2 matches at 10 bases. V shed 4 bases and J 8 bases; nucleotides not matched to a gene: 8. The CDR3 spans 15 residues. Germline CDR1 MGHRA, CDR2 YSYEKL. This chain's CDR3 is CASSLTGLAMDEQFF. The CDR3 coding sequence is TGCGCCAGCAGCCTGACGGGACTAGCGATGGATGAGCAGTTCTTC.

The CDR3 protein is CASSLGGQGSTEAFF. CDR3 DNA sequence: TGTGCCAGCAGCTTAGGGGGACAGGGGTCAACTGAAGCTTTCTTT. The chain employs TRBV7-9 and TRBJ1-1; 10 bases fit TRBD1. The CDR3 sequence is 15 residues long. CDR1 is SEHNR and CDR2 is FQNEAQ in the germline V gene (reference sequence). Unmatched junction bases numbered 4, after V lost 1 base and J lost 5 bases.

The chain has TRBV7-6 and TRBJ2-1; 9 bases are a match to TRBD2. The junction had 9 bases not matched to a gene; V was cut back by 5 bases and J by 4 bases. The CDR3 is made up of 16 amino acids. The V gene's germline CDR1 is SGHVS and CDR2 FNYEAQ. The CDR3 DNA reads as TGTGCCAGCAGCGCAAACCTAGCGGGGCCGTACAATGAGCAGTTCTTC. Translated, it gives CASSANLAGPYNEQFF.

The V gene is TRBV19, the J gene TRBJ2-2; 7 positions agree with TRBD1. V trimming: 6 bases; J trimming: 5 bases; junction bases outside the gene matches: 9. Per germline, CDR1 LNHDA and CDR2 SQIVND (reference sequence). CDR3 length equals 15 residues. The CDR3: CASSPYTGATGELFF. CDR3 coding DNA: TGTGCCAGTAGCCCTTATACAGGGGCTACCGGGGAGCTGTTTTTT. The complete variable domain, with remaining parts taken from reference TRBV19 and TRBJ2-2, reads DGGITQSPKYLFRKEGQNVTLSCEQNLNHDAMYWYRQDPGQGLRLIYYSQIVNDFQKGDIAEGYSVSREKKESFPLTVTSAQKNPTAFYLCASSPYTGATGELFFGEGSRLTVL.

This clone turned up a few times. J is TRBJ1-5 and V is TRBV19, with TRBD1 as a possible D gene (5 bases). Trimming removed 1 base from V and 2 bases from J, with 12 bases in between. This CDR3 has 16 amino acids. Per the germline V gene, CDR1 is LNHDA and CDR2 is SQIVND (reference sequence). The CDR3 sequence is CASSIVAGDGNQPQHF. In DNA form, the CDR3 reads TGTGCCAGTAGTATAGTAGCGGGGGACGGCAATCAGCCCCAGCATTTT.

V usage is TRBV1 and J usage is TRBJ1-2; TRBD1, as called in the table, went unchecked against the DNA. TRBV1 constitutes a pseudogene. The CDR3 spans 12 residues. The CDR3 region is CTSGGQGAGYTF. As DNA, the CDR3 is TGCACCAGTGGGGGACAGGGGGCGGGCTACACCTTC.

The chain combines TRBV2 with TRBJ2-7; D unresolved. The CDR3 loop spans 12 amino acids. In germline, CDR1 is SNHLY, CDR2 FYNNEI. The ends were cut back, 5 bases at V and 7 bases at J, with 12 bases in the middle. The CDR3 sequence: CASSSAIREQYF. The DNA of the CDR3 is TGTGCCAGCAGTTCCGCCATTCGGGAGCAGTACTTC.

J is TRBJ1-3 and V is TRBV6-5, with D possibly being TRBD1 (6 bases). V lost 2 bases and J 2 bases, leaving 13 bases between the germline ends. Germline lookup yields CDR1 MNHEY and CDR2 SVGAGI. There are 16 residues in the CDR3. CDR3 protein: CASSYGDRLTGNTIYF. The CDR3 bases are TGTGCCAGCAGTTACGGAGACAGGCTAACTGGAAACACCATATATTTT.

This chain joins TRBV6-1 and TRBJ2-7; TRBD1 aligns across 7 bases. The V and J ends lost 6 bases and 6 bases, in that order; junction bases with no gene match: 8. This CDR3 has 13 residues. Germline V gene data show CDR1 as MNHNS and CDR2 as SASEGT. DNA for the CDR3: TGTGCCAGCAGGAAGACAGGGTCCGCCGAGCAGTACTTC. Amino acid sequence: CASRKTGSAEQYF.

The chain joins TRBV15 to TRBJ2-1; D is unresolved. The CDR3 loop spans 12 amino acids. Germline CDR1 is LNHNV and CDR2 is YYDKDF (reference sequence). V was trimmed by 0 bases and J by 8 bases, leaving 5 bases between them. CDR3 sequence reads: CATSRDGYEQFF. In DNA, the CDR3 is TGTGCCACCAGCAGAGACGGGTATGAGCAGTTCTTC. Based on the CDR3 plus reference TRBV15 and TRBJ2-1, the full variable domain is DAMVIQNPRYQVTQFGKPVTLSCSQTLNHNVMYWYQQKSSQAPKLLFHYYDKDFNNEADTPDNFQSRRPNTSFCFLDIRSPGLGDTAMYLCATSRDGYEQFFGPGTRLTVL.

The chain has TRBV5-4 and TRBJ2-5; 11 bases are a match to TRBD1. Germline values: CDR1 SGHNT, CDR2 YYREEE (reference sequence). V shed 0 bases, J shed 4 bases, and the junction held 2 bases outside the gene matches. The CDR3 extends over 15 amino acids. The CDR3 coding sequence is TGTGCCAGCAGCTTGGAGGACAGGGGGCGAGAGACCCAGTACTTC. It encodes CASSLEDRGRETQYF.

The rearrangement joins TRBV4-2 to TRBJ2-3; 8 bases fit TRBD2. After removal of 4 bases from V and 5 bases from J, the junction contained 11 bases not matched to a gene. Germline-derived CDR1 and CDR2 are LGHNA and YNFKEQ. This CDR3 comprises 16 residues. CDR3 coding DNA: TGTGCCAGCAGCCCCCGAGGCGGGGGGCAAGGAGATACGCAGTATTTT. The encoded protein is CASSPRGGGQGDTQYF.

This chain uses TRBV5-6 with TRBJ2-1; a possible D gene is TRBD1 (5 bases). The CDR3 spans 14 residues. In germline, CDR1 is SGHDT, CDR2 YYEEEE. Between the trimmed V and J ends, which lost 4 bases and 4 bases, there was a span of 12 bases. The CDR3 region has the DNA TGTGCCAGCAGCCCAAAGACAGCTTACAATGAGCAGTTCTTC. Its translation is CASSPKTAYNEQFF.

The chain joins TRBV4-2 to TRBJ2-7; 11 bases line up with TRBD2. CDR1 and CDR2 (germline): LGHNA, YNFKEQ. The CDR3 spans 17 residues. J lost 1 base, V lost 0 bases, and 5 bases had no gene match. CDR3 nucleotide sequence: TGTGCCAGCAGCCAAGAAGGGACTAGCGGTCTGTCCTACGAGCAGTACTTC. Translating it yields CASSQEGTSGLSYEQYF.

The chain recombines TRBV30 with TRBJ1-1; a possible D gene is TRBD1 (5 bases). V was trimmed by 1 base and J by 1 base, leaving 10 bases between them. This CDR3 comprises 14 residues. Germline lookup yields CDR1 GTSNPN and CDR2 SVGIG (reference sequence). DNA of the CDR3: TGTGCCTGGAGTGGGCAGGGATGGAACACTGAAGCTTTCTTT. Its translation: CAWSGQGWNTEAFF.

Of note for this clone: A read error may account for a junction end that differs from germline. The gene calls are TRBV7-9 and TRBJ2-7; the D gene is possibly TRBD2 (5 bases). The CDR3 contains 15 residues. Germline V lookup: CDR1 SEHNR, CDR2 FQNEAQ (reference sequence). CDR3 region: CASSSGLKNSDEQYF. The CDR3 DNA reads TGTGCCAGCAGCAGTGGACTGAAGAACTCCGACGAGCAGTACTTC.

This chain connects TRBV19 to TRBJ1-2; 8 bases match TRBD1. CDR3 length equals 13 residues. Trimming took 4 bases from V and 7 from J; bases not matched to a gene: 5. Germline values: CDR1 LNHDA, CDR2 SQIVND (reference sequence). CDR3 sequence: CASSTRTGLGYTF. The CDR3 DNA follows: TGTGCCAGTAGTACCAGGACAGGGCTTGGCTACACCTTC.

The chain links TRBV7-9 to TRBJ1-6; tentatively, D is TRBD1 (6 bases). Trimming removed 1 base at V and 7 bases at J, with 8 bases between. The V gene's germline CDR1 is SEHNR and CDR2 FQNEAQ (reference sequence). This CDR3 spans 14 amino acids. The CDR3 protein is CASSLDRENSPLHF. The CDR3 DNA reads TGTGCCAGCAGCTTAGACAGGGAAAATTCACCCCTCCACTTT.

The gene calls are TRBV5-4 and TRBJ1-6, with TRBD1 matching over 9 bases. With 9 bases clipped from V and 7 bases from J, the junction kept 5 bases outside the gene matches. The germline V gene has CDR1 SGHNT and CDR2 YYREEE (reference sequence). The CDR3 extends over 13 amino acids. CDR3 region: CATKTGGNSPLHF. In DNA form, the CDR3 reads TGTGCCACCAAGACAGGGGGGAATTCACCCCTCCACTTT.

This chain connects TRBV15 to TRBJ2-2; no firm D call. The CDR3 consists of 15 residues. Looked up from germline, CDR1 is LNHNV and CDR2 is YYDKDF (reference sequence). Trimming left V 1 base short and J 6 bases short, with 12 bases between. The CDR3 DNA sequence: TGTGCCACCAGCAGAGGCGGCAGTGGTGCCGGGGAGCTGTTTTTT. This gives the protein CATSRGGSGAGELFF.

This chain joins TRBV18 and TRBJ1-4; 10 nucleotides match TRBD1. Germline CDR1 KGHSH, CDR2 LQKENI. CDR3 size: 16 residues. With 0 bases clipped from V and 8 bases from J, the junction kept 6 bases outside the gene matches. CDR3 residues: CASSPPSLTGGEKLFF. In DNA, the CDR3 is TGTGCCAGCTCACCACCGAGTTTGACAGGGGGCGAAAAACTGTTTTTT.

This clone was seen only once. V is TRBV6-5 and J is TRBJ2-7; unclear D gene. This CDR3 region has 13 residues. The V gene's germline CDR1 is MNHEY and CDR2 SVGAGI. V lost 8 bases and J 3 bases, leaving 14 bases between the germline ends. The chain's CDR3 is CASSNRDLYEQYF. CDR3 coding DNA: TGTGCCAGCTCGAACAGAGACCTCTACGAGCAGTACTTC.

The CDR3 reads CASSKCKGVTDTQYF. The CDR3 region has the DNA TGTGCCAGCAGCAAGTGTAAAGGGGTCACAGATACGCAGTATTTT. This sequence joins TRBV21-1 and TRBJ2-3; TRBD1 is the table's D call and was not checked against the DNA. TRBV21-1 is reported as a pseudogene. This CDR3 spans 15 amino acids.

This clone was seen only once. The chain links TRBV27 to TRBJ1-2; 7 bases map to TRBD1. This CDR3 has 13 amino acids. V lost 6 bases to trimming and J lost 8 bases; unmatched junction nucleotides: 9. Germline V gene lookup returns CDR1 MNHEY and CDR2 SMNVEV (reference sequence). The CDR3 bases are TGTGCCAGCAGAACAACAGGGGCGCAAGGCTACACCTTC. Translating it yields CASRTTGAQGYTF.